The clone carrying this T cell receptor (beta chain) was observed a single time. Its matching antigen is unknown. It was with unique molecular identifiers that the TCRbeta library was prepared. TCRdb re-called the PCR reads through MiXCR, storing one row per CDR3 protein. The sample records about 440,000 distinct CDR3 sequences, approximately 41% being singletons. The data were obtained in a study of T-cell reconstitution after alpha-beta-depleted transplantation in children. Germline V gene sequence: CDR1 LGHDT, CDR2 YNNKEL (reference sequence). The CDR3 is made up of 14 amino acids. V lost 3 bases, J lost 6 bases, and 5 bases stayed unmatched. The study, taken as a whole, reports: In some patients, recipient T cells and intrathymic progenitors surviving conditioning explained high day-60 diversity. Newly produced T cells mostly accounted for T-cell counts and diversity one year post-transplant.

The rearrangement links TRBV3-1 to TRBJ2-3; 8 nucleotides match TRBD2. The origin of this receptor is a girl aged 2-15 years with aplastic anemia, due to receive a stem cell transplant. The starting material was PBMCs, obtained before TCRalphabeta/CD19-depleted stem cell transplant. In DNA form, the CDR3 reads TGTGCCAGCAGCCAGCTGGGACTAGTGGATACGCAGTATTTT. This sequence encodes CASSQLGLVDTQYF.